This entry concerns a single T cell receptor (beta chain). J was trimmed by 6 bases and V by 5 bases; bases with no gene match: 8. The CDR3 runs to 16 residues. CDR1 is KGHDR, CDR2 SFDVKD, per germline. The authors' processing: Estimation of nucleated cell counts relied on the amplification of reference gene primers. Produced via immunoSEQ multiplex PCR; TCRdb's table is partial and in-frame only. V, J and clone size reflect that table, while D and trimming were determined from the DNA. The sample holds 150,000 or so clones, approximately 85% seen once. This sample was taken from a study of blood T cell repertoires in COVID-19. On the study more broadly: Samples representing acute and convalescent COVID-19 were sourced from the United States, Italy and Spain. The cDNA or gDNA used as material had been derived from T cells, B-cell-depleted T cells, or PBMCs.

The V and J genes are TRBV24-1 and TRBJ2-2; TRBD2 aligns across 10 bases. The clonotype was recovered from a man aged 60 to 75 who had recovered from COVID-19. The material sequenced was peripheral blood. CDR3 protein: CATSVSGGAGSGELFF. CDR3 nucleotide sequence: TGTGCCACCAGTGTGAGCGGGGGGGCCGGTTCCGGGGAGCTGTTTTTT.